This T cell receptor beta chain comes out of a study of shared clonotypes between healthy human individuals. A deep-level run was used for the assay. The repertoire was sequenced with immunoSEQ multiplex PCR; TCRdb's copy has only in-frame clones and lacks some. Of 900,000 to 1,200,000 clones listed, around 82% are singletons. The CDR3 totals 17 residues. Germline trimming cut 2 bases from V and 9 bases from J; bases unmatched to any gene: 13. Germline CDR1 SSHAT, CDR2 FNYEAQ (reference sequence). The sequence was obtained from a man younger than 35 in good health. Some clones in this sample may be carry-over from other donors' samples. Source material: memory CD4+ T cells from PBMCs. As for subset: CD45RA-negative fraction. The chain carries TRBV7-7 and TRBJ2-1; 10 nucleotides align to TRBD2. The CDR3 loop reads CASSLRLAGAPGGEQFF. In DNA form, the CDR3 reads TGTGCCAGCAGCTTAAGGCTAGCGGGAGCCCCAGGGGGTGAGCAGTTCTTC.